The 28 T cell receptor beta chains below were found in one sample sequenced in a study of shared clonotypes between healthy human individuals. The table came from immunoSEQ multiplex PCR; TCRdb's copy has only in-frame clones and leaves some out. The sample lists millions of clones, more than 90% occurring once. The sequencing input was naive CD4+ T cells sorted from blood. Subset of the sample: CD45RA+ positively selected. These TCRs come from a man between 18 and 29 years old in good health.

This clone showed up just once. The chain links TRBV6-5 to TRBJ2-7; 8 bases match TRBD2. Losses at the gene ends were 9 bases for V and 3 bases for J; bases not matched to a gene: 13. CDR3 length: 15 residues. The germline CDR1 and CDR2 sequences are MNHEY and SVGAGI. The CDR3 region is CARARGSGVYYEQYF. CDR3 coding DNA: TGTGCCAGAGCCCGGGGTAGCGGGGTGTACTACGAGCAGTACTTC.

This chain joins TRBV14 and TRBJ2-1, with 10 bases identical to TRBD2. Germline V gene data show CDR1 as SGHDN and CDR2 as FVKESK. The V gene end was trimmed by 4 bases and the J gene end by 9 bases; junction bases not matched to a gene: 9. The CDR3 length is 15 residues. As DNA, the CDR3 is TGTGCCAGCAGCCCCCGTATAGCGGGGGGATCTGAGCAGTTCTTC. Its translation is CASSPRIAGGSEQFF.

A word on this clone: Compared with germline, one end of the junction differs, possibly owing to a read error. J is TRBJ2-1 and V is TRBV7-7; TRBD1 might be the D (6 bases). Germline loops: CDR1 SSHAT, CDR2 FNYEAQ (reference sequence). This CDR3 has 13 amino acids. The CDR3 DNA reads TGTGCTAGCAGCATGACAGGTTACAATGAGCAGTTCTTC. Residues: CASSMTGYNEQFF.

This clone showed up just once. This chain connects TRBV7-9 to TRBJ2-5, with D tentatively TRBD2 (6 bases). Germline V gene sequence: CDR1 SEHNR, CDR2 FQNEAQ (reference sequence). The CDR3 covers 14 residues. The V end lost 4 bases, the J end lost 2 bases, and 11 bases lay between the germline ends. Written as DNA, the CDR3 is TGTGCCAGCAGCTCACTCGGGACTCAAGAGACCCAGTACTTC. It encodes CASSSLGTQETQYF.

The gene calls are TRBV6-5 and TRBJ1-1; 8 positions agree with TRBD1. The CDR3 covers 13 residues. CDR1 is MNHEY and CDR2 is SVGAGI in the germline V gene. Trimming at V came to 5 bases and at J to 5 bases, leaving 4 bases not matched to a gene. The CDR3 sequence: CASSPQGGTEAFF. CDR3 DNA: TGTGCCAGCAGTCCACAGGGGGGGACTGAAGCTTTCTTT.

This sequence joins TRBV9 and TRBJ2-5; 9 bases fit TRBD2. V lost 6 bases and J lost 2; bases outside the gene matches: 5. The V gene's germline CDR1 is SGDLS and CDR2 YYNGEE. The CDR3 runs to 14 residues. CDR3 in DNA: TGTGCCAGCAACCAAGCGGGGGGACAAGAGACCCAGTACTTC. Protein: CASNQAGGQETQYF.

The rearrangement joins TRBV28 to TRBJ2-7, with 10 bases fitting TRBD1. Trimming took 4 bases from V and 4 from J; bases not matched to a gene: 13. The CDR3 loop spans 17 amino acids. Germline loops: CDR1 MDHEN, CDR2 SYDVKM. The CDR3 nucleotides are TGTGCCAGCAGTTCCGATGCCGGGACAGGGGTCCCATACGAGCAGTACTTC. As protein: CASSSDAGTGVPYEQYF. Variable domain in full (rest from reference TRBV28 and TRBJ2-7): DVKVTQSSRYLVKRTGEKVFLECVQDMDHENMFWYRQDPGLGLRLIYFSYDVKMKEKGDIPEGYSVSREKKERFSLILESASTNQTSMYLCASSSDAGTGVPYEQYFGPGTRLTVT.

The rearrangement links TRBV2 to TRBJ1-2; D perhaps matches TRBD1 (6 bases). The germline V gene has CDR1 SNHLY and CDR2 FYNNEI. The CDR3 spans 13 residues. The V gene lost 5 bases and the J gene lost 3 bases, with 10 bases spanning the gap. CDR3 residues: CASSSEGDYGYTF. CDR3 sequence (DNA): TGTGCCAGCAGTTCGGAGGGGGACTATGGCTACACCTTC.

The chain recombines TRBV11-2 with TRBJ2-5; 8 bases are a match to TRBD2. Trimming took 1 base from V and 5 from J; bases not matched to a gene: 6. This CDR3 region has 15 residues. Looked up from germline, CDR1 is SGHAT and CDR2 is FQNNGV. Here the CDR3 reads CASSLVAGWGETQYF. Written as DNA, the CDR3 is TGTGCCAGCAGCTTAGTAGCGGGATGGGGGGAGACCCAGTACTTC.

A note on this clone: The same CDR3 also results from other DNA sequences found in this sample. The V and J genes are TRBV28 and TRBJ2-5; D is undetermined. Per the germline V gene, CDR1 is MDHEN and CDR2 is SYDVKM. The CDR3 is made up of 12 amino acids. V was clipped by 5 bases and J by 5 bases, with 9 bases between them. CDR3 loop: CASSPLRETQYF. The CDR3 region has the DNA TGTGCCAGCAGTCCGCTCCGGGAGACCCAGTACTTC.

The chain combines TRBV21-1 with TRBJ2-7; the table's D call, TRBD2, was not checked against the DNA. TRBV21-1 is listed as a pseudogene. CDR3 size: 18 residues. This CDR3 is CASSNATRTRTQCYEQYF. Here the CDR3 DNA reads TGTGCCAGCAGCAACGCTACAAGGACTAGGACTCAGTGCTACGAGCAGTACTTC.

V gene TRBV5-1 combines with J gene TRBJ2-7, with no clear D. Germline CDR1 and CDR2: SGHRS and YFSETQ. CDR3 length: 13 residues. The V end was cut by 0 bases, the J end by 3 bases, with 7 bases between. The CDR3 nucleotides read TGCGCCAGCAGCTTGGAGAGTCTCTACGAGCAGTACTTC. As protein: CASSLESLYEQYF.

This chain uses TRBV5-1 with TRBJ1-1; D might be TRBD1 (6 bases). The CDR3 runs 13 residues. Trimming cost V 6 bases and J 6 bases, with 15 bases left between them. Germline V gives CDR1 SGHRS, CDR2 YFSETQ. CDR3 sequence: CASTGGYFAEAFF. The CDR3 DNA follows: TGCGCCAGCACCGGGGGCTACTTTGCTGAAGCTTTCTTT.

This clone was seen once. V is TRBV21-1 and J is TRBJ1-5. TRBV21-1 is flagged as a pseudogene. The CDR3 covers 15 residues. CDR3 DNA sequence: TGTGCCAGCAGCAAATCAGGGAGTAGCAATCAGCCCCAGCATTTT. Amino acid sequence: CASSKSGSSNQPQHF.

CDR3 protein: CASASGGVDEQFF. Written as DNA, the CDR3 is TGTGCCAGCGCTAGCGGGGGGGTGGATGAGCAGTTCTTC. V is TRBV28 and J is TRBJ2-1, with TRBD2 identical over 12 bases. The CDR3 is 13 residues long. V was clipped by 8 bases and J by 8 bases; unmatched bases: 4. CDR1 is MDHEN and CDR2 is SYDVKM in the germline V gene.

The chain carries TRBV10-3 and TRBJ2-2; D is possibly TRBD1 or TRBD2 (5 bases each). The CDR3 spans 15 residues. The germline V gene encodes CDR1 ENHRY and CDR2 SYGVKD. Deletions cut 6 bases from V and 0 bases from J, with 11 bases between. This chain's CDR3 is CAISPGRANTGELFF. The CDR3 nucleotides are TGTGCCATCAGCCCGGGACGGGCGAACACCGGGGAGCTGTTTTTT.

This clone was observed a single time. The chain has TRBV7-2 and TRBJ2-5, with TRBD2 identical over 8 bases. Germline values: CDR1 SGHTA, CDR2 FQGNSA. V gave up 7 bases and J gave up 5 bases; unmatched junction bases: 9. This CDR3 region has 14 residues. CDR3 loop: CASKGAGVEETQYF. For the CDR3, the DNA is TGTGCCAGCAAGGGAGCGGGAGTGGAGGAGACCCAGTACTTC. Based on the CDR3 plus reference TRBV7-2 and TRBJ2-5, the full variable domain is GAGVSQSPSNKVTEKGKDVELRCDPISGHTALYWYRQSLGQGLEFLIYFQGNSAPDKSGLPSDRFSAERTGGSVSTLTIQRTQQEDSAVYLCASKGAGVEETQYFGPGTRLLVL.

V is TRBV18 and J is TRBJ2-7; TRBD1 matches at 11 bases. CDR1 and CDR2 from the germline V gene are KGHSH and LQKENI. J gave up 6 bases and V 3 bases, and 7 bases lay outside the gene matches. This CDR3 has 15 amino acids. CDR3 bases: TGTGCCAGCTCACCCGGGACAGGGGGAAAAAGCGAGCAGTACTTC. Translated: CASSPGTGGKSEQYF.

The gene calls are TRBV30 and TRBJ1-1; 7 nucleotides line up with TRBD1. Germline CDR1 is GTSNPN and CDR2 is SVGIG (reference sequence). This CDR3 comprises 13 residues. The ends lost 4 bases at V and 2 bases at J; junction bases unmatched: 4. This chain's CDR3 is CAWKGASNTEAFF. CDR3 coding DNA: TGTGCCTGGAAGGGGGCTAGTAACACTGAAGCTTTCTTT.

V is TRBV6-4 and J is TRBJ2-1; 11 bases agree with TRBD1. Trimming cost V 4 bases and J 3 bases; bases outside gene matches: 5. The CDR3 loop spans 16 amino acids. Germline V gene lookup returns CDR1 MRHNA and CDR2 SNTAGT. For the CDR3, the DNA is TGTGCCAGCAGTGTTACCGGGACAGGGGGCTACAATGAGCAGTTCTTC. Its translation is CASSVTGTGGYNEQFF.

The gene calls are TRBV4-2 and TRBJ1-2; the match to TRBD1 covers 8 bases. V was clipped by 5 bases and J by 3 bases; unmatched bases: 2. The CDR3 is 13 amino acids. Germline CDR1 reads LGHNA; CDR2 reads YNFKEQ. The CDR3 is CASSSQGDYGYTF. DNA for the CDR3: TGTGCCAGCAGCTCACAGGGGGACTATGGCTACACCTTC.

This clone has only a few counts. The CDR3 is CSSRVSTNTEAFF. For the CDR3, the DNA is TGCAGCTCGCGGGTCTCAACGAACACTGAAGCTTTCTTT. This chain uses TRBV29-1 with TRBJ1-1; no reliable D call. V was cut by 8 bases and J by 1 base, with 14 bases left in between. Germline loops: CDR1 SQVTM, CDR2 ANQGSEA. This CDR3 has 13 residues.

J is TRBJ1-5 and V is TRBV28; 7 bases fit TRBD1. The CDR3 is 16 amino acids. The germline gives CDR1 MDHEN, CDR2 SYDVKM. The junction had 18 bases not matched to a gene; V was cut back by 7 bases and J by 9 bases. The CDR3 loop is CASNQSGGQSSRPQHF. The CDR3 DNA follows: TGTGCCAGCAACCAGTCTGGGGGACAGTCCTCAAGGCCCCAGCATTTT.

The V gene is TRBV5-4, the J gene TRBJ2-7; 9 bases match TRBD1. The CDR3 totals 14 residues. Germline CDR1 reads SGHNT; CDR2 reads YYREEE (reference sequence). The junction had 9 bases not matched to a gene; V was cut back by 4 bases and J by 7 bases. This CDR3 reads CASSTLQGAGEQYF. The CDR3 nucleotides are TGTGCCAGCAGCACTTTACAGGGGGCGGGTGAGCAGTACTTC.

This chain links TRBV11-1 with TRBJ2-2; D perhaps matches TRBD1 (5 bases). The V gene's germline CDR1 is SGHAT and CDR2 FQDESV (reference sequence). The ends were cut back, 2 bases at V and 5 bases at J, with 12 bases in the middle. The CDR3 spans 15 residues. The CDR3 bases are TGTGCCAGCAGCTTACCCGTCAGGGCAACCGGGGAGCTGTTTTTT. Translated: CASSLPVRATGELFF.

The chain has TRBV5-4 and TRBJ1-1; 7 bases are a match to TRBD1. The CDR3 has 16 residues. The germline CDR1 and CDR2 sequences are SGHNT and YYREEE (reference sequence). Losses at the gene ends were 0 bases for V and 1 base for J; bases not matched to a gene: 6. DNA for the CDR3: TGTGCCAGCAGCTTGGGTGGGACAGTCTCGAACACTGAAGCTTTCTTT. As protein: CASSLGGTVSNTEAFF.

The rearrangement uses TRBV6-5 and TRBJ1-6; perhaps TRBD1 as D (6 bases). Germline V gives CDR1 MNHEY, CDR2 SVGAGI. The V end was cut by 6 bases, the J end by 7 bases, with 13 bases between. The CDR3 is made up of 14 amino acids. CDR3 DNA: TGTGCCAGCAGGGCAGGGGCCTCAAATTCACCCCTCCACTTT. Residues: CASRAGASNSPLHF.

The chain recombines TRBV4-3 with TRBJ2-4; D unclear. In germline, CDR1 is LGHNA, CDR2 YSLEER. The CDR3 covers 15 residues. V lost 1 base, J lost 0 bases, and 7 bases lay in between. The CDR3 region has the DNA TGCGCCAGCAGCCAAGCCGTAATAGCCAAAAACATTCAGTACTTC. Protein: CASSQAVIAKNIQYF.